The 7 T cell receptor beta chains reported below all come from one sample, sequenced in a study of vaccination effects on CD4 cells after COVID-19. No antigen has been assigned to these receptors. The data were produced by immunoSEQ multiplex PCR, yet TCRdb's version contains in-frame clones alone and is incomplete. The data contain 65,000 to 70,000 clones, roughly 79% of them singletons. Using viral peptide pools, the ViraFEST assay grew out antigen-specific CD4+ T cells prior to sequencing. The culture ran for around nine days, and then CD4+ T cells were isolated. The participants, recipients of two vaccine doses, got either BNT162b2 or mRNA-1273. Material: CD4+ T cells from PBMCs cultured with HCoV-OC43 spike peptides, obtained after COVID-19 vaccination. Subset: HCoV-OC43 spike overlapping peptide pool stimulation. Every receptor here comes from a human donor who received a COVID-19 vaccine.

This clone came up a few times. This chain connects TRBV19 to TRBJ1-5, with D unclear. From germline, CDR1 is LNHDA and CDR2 SQIVND (reference sequence). The CDR3 totals 13 residues. V shed 5 bases and J shed 4 bases, with 9 bases lying between them. This chain's CDR3 is CASSDYGNQPQHF. In DNA form, the CDR3 reads TGTGCCAGTAGTGACTACGGGAATCAGCCCCAGCATTTT.

V gene TRBV6-5 combines with J gene TRBJ2-1; 7 nucleotides line up with TRBD1. CDR3 length: 15 residues. The ends lost 7 bases at V and 0 bases at J; junction bases unmatched: 6. The V gene's germline CDR1 is MNHEY and CDR2 SVGAGI. CDR3 residues: CASKGTEGSYNEQFF. DNA of the CDR3: TGTGCCAGCAAGGGGACAGAAGGCTCCTACAATGAGCAGTTCTTC.

The chain recombines TRBV5-1 with TRBJ1-2; tentatively, D is TRBD1 (5 bases). Germline V gives CDR1 SGHRS, CDR2 YFSETQ. V was clipped by 4 bases and J by 4 bases, with 11 bases between them. This CDR3 comprises 13 residues. The CDR3 spells CASSPDRGYGYTF. The CDR3 nucleotides read TGCGCCAGCAGCCCAGACAGAGGCTATGGCTACACCTTC.

This sequence joins TRBV6-5 and TRBJ2-1, with TRBD1 matching over 7 bases. After removal of 6 bases from V and 8 bases from J, the junction contained 7 bases not matched to a gene. Germline V gene sequence: CDR1 MNHEY, CDR2 SVGAGI. The length of the CDR3 is 13 residues. CDR3 sequence reads: CASSATGYDEQFF. DNA of the CDR3: TGTGCCAGCAGCGCGACAGGGTACGATGAGCAGTTCTTC.

This clone was detected a few times. This chain uses TRBV7-9 with TRBJ2-2; 8 bases agree with TRBD1. From germline, CDR1 is SEHNR and CDR2 FQNEAQ (reference sequence). The length of the CDR3 is 16 residues. The V gene end was trimmed by 1 base and the J gene end by 1 base; junction bases not matched to a gene: 2. CDR3 coding DNA: TGTGCCAGCAGCTTAGGGACAGGGAGGAACACCGGGGAGCTGTTTTTT. It translates to CASSLGTGRNTGELFF.

The gene calls are TRBV6-5 and TRBJ2-1; TRBD1 matches 9 bases. This CDR3 spans 15 amino acids. Per germline, CDR1 MNHEY and CDR2 SVGAGI. Trimming at V came to 8 bases and at J to 2 bases, leaving 7 bases not matched to a gene. CDR3 in DNA: TGTGCCAGCCTCACCGGGACAGGGCCCTACAATGAGCAGTTCTTC. Protein: CASLTGTGPYNEQFF.

This clone was recorded a few times. The V gene is TRBV5-6, the J gene TRBJ1-1, with 7 bases lining up with TRBD1. Germline CDR1 reads SGHDT; CDR2 reads YYEEEE. V shed 4 bases, J shed 4 bases, and the junction held 10 bases outside the gene matches. This CDR3 contains 15 residues. CDR3 DNA sequence: TGTGCCAGCAGCCCCTTCTCTGGACAGGCCACTGAAGCTTTCTTT. Translating gives CASSPFSGQATEAFF.